The clone carrying this T cell receptor (beta chain) turned up a few times. The data stem from a study of T cells in Graves' hyperthyroidism and ophthalmopathy. Uncontrolled infection, other autoimmune disease, pregnancy or lactation barred patients from enrollment. Researchers amplified the TCR beta CDR3 regions from RNA transcripts. TCR CDR3 regions were first amplified by RT-PCR with HTBI primers. TCRdb reanalysed the multiplex PCR reads using MiXCR and keeps one entry per CDR3 protein. The sample consists of around 300,000 distinct CDR3 sequences, 10% to 15% of them appearing once. J gave up 1 base and V 5 bases, and 10 bases lay outside the gene matches. Germline assignment: CDR1 SGHVS and CDR2 FQNEAQ. CDR3 length equals 18 residues.

The TCR comes from a woman in her thirties with Graves' hyperthyroidism that later progressed to Graves' ophthalmopathy. Sequences were obtained from blood. The V and J genes are TRBV7-8 and TRBJ2-6, with 8 nucleotides matching TRBD1. The CDR3 nucleotides read TGTGCCAGCAGCCTCCAGCGGACAGGGTTGTCTGGGGCCAACGTCCTGACTTTC. As protein: CASSLQRTGLSGANVLTF.